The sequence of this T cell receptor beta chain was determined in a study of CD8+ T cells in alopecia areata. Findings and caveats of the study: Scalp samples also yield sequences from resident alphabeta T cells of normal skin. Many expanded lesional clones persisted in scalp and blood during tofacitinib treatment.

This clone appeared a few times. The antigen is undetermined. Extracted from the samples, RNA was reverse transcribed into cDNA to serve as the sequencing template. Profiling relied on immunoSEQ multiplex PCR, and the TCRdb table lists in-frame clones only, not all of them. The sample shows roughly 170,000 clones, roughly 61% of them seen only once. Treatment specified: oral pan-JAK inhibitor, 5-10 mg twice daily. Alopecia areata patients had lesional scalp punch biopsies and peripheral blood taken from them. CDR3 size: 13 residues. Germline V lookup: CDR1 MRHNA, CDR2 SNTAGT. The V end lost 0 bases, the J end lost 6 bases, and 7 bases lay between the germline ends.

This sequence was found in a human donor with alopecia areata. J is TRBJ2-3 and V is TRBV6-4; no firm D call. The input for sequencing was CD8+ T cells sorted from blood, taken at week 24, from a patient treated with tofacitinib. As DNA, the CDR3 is TGTGCCAGCAGTGACTCGTACACCGATACGCAGTATTTT. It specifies CASSDSYTDTQYF.